The 19 T cell receptor beta chains presented below share a single source sample, sequenced in a study of shared clonotypes between healthy human individuals. Measured with immunoSEQ multiplex PCR; TCRdb has only the in-frame clones, and not every one. The sample comprises 2.5 million or so clones, around 90% of which are singletons, and 0.13% to 0.15% rests with the top ten. Specimen: naive CD4+ T cells sorted from blood. The sample's subset: CD45RA+ positively selected. The receptor source for this set is a man aged 18 to 29 in good health.

This chain connects TRBV6-1 to TRBJ2-7; 10 bases fit TRBD1. V shed 6 bases, J shed 4 bases, and the junction held 3 bases outside the gene matches. This CDR3 spans 13 amino acids. CDR1 MNHNS and CDR2 SASEGT come from the germline V gene. The CDR3 DNA reads as TGTGCCAGCAGAAGACAGGGGGCATACGAGCAGTACTTC. This gives the protein CASRRQGAYEQYF.

About this clone itself: The sample contains more than one DNA sequence encoding this CDR3. This sequence joins TRBV7-2 and TRBJ2-5; no reliable D call. Germline V gene sequence: CDR1 SGHTA, CDR2 FQGNSA. The germline V and J ends were trimmed by 5 bases and 1 base, with 5 bases remaining between them. The CDR3 sequence is 12 residues long. CDR3 region: CASSPGQETQYF. The CDR3 DNA is TGTGCCAGCAGCCCCGGCCAAGAGACCCAGTACTTC.

This chain connects TRBV6-1 to TRBJ1-4; no definite D call. Germline loops: CDR1 MNHNS, CDR2 SASEGT. This CDR3 is 13 amino acids long. With 4 bases removed from V and 7 bases from J, the gap between germline ends came to 10 bases. Here the CDR3 DNA reads TGTGCCAGCAGTGCAGTCCCCGGTGAAAAACTGTTTTTT. Translated, it gives CASSAVPGEKLFF.

The V gene is TRBV11-2, the J gene TRBJ1-4, with D possibly matching TRBD1 (5 bases). Germline V CDR1 and CDR2: SGHAT, FQNNGV. The CDR3 runs to 16 residues. V lost 1 base and J 7 bases, leaving 16 bases between the germline ends. The CDR3 spells CASSLVVGKGVEKLFF. The CDR3 bases are TGTGCCAGCAGCTTAGTTGTGGGGAAAGGGGTTGAAAAACTGTTTTTT.

This chain uses TRBV7-9 with TRBJ1-2; D unclear. This CDR3 has 15 residues. Germline values: CDR1 SEHNR, CDR2 FQNEAQ (reference sequence). Trimming removed 2 bases from V and 8 bases from J, with 18 bases in between. The CDR3 bases are TGTGCCAGCAGCTTACTGGGTCCGACAACGGGGGGCTACACCTTC. This encodes CASSLLGPTTGGYTF.

This CDR3 reads CASSQDGTGYQETQYF. CDR3 sequence (DNA): TGCGCCAGCAGCCAAGATGGGACAGGGTACCAAGAGACCCAGTACTTC. V is TRBV4-1 and J is TRBJ2-5; TRBD1 matches 9 bases. Germline V CDR1 and CDR2: MGHRA, YSYEKL. Germline trimming cut 0 bases from V and 0 bases from J; bases unmatched to any gene: 2. The CDR3 runs to 16 residues.

The rearrangement links TRBV11-2 to TRBJ1-4; perhaps TRBD1 as D (5 bases). V shed 1 base and J shed 2 bases, with 11 bases lying between them. CDR3 length: 16 amino acids. CDR1 is SGHAT and CDR2 is FQNNGV in the germline V gene. This CDR3 reads CASSLGVGGTNEKLFF. CDR3 nucleotide sequence: TGTGCCAGCAGCTTAGGGGTGGGGGGTACTAATGAAAAACTGTTTTTT.

The rearrangement joins TRBV18 to TRBJ2-7, with 8 bases aligning to TRBD2. Per germline, CDR1 KGHSH and CDR2 LQKENI. The CDR3 runs 17 residues. J gave up 1 base and V 0 bases, and 8 bases lay outside the gene matches. The CDR3 DNA reads as TGTGCCAGCTCACCACCCAACCAGGAGCGGGAGTCCTACGAGCAGTACTTC. Its protein is CASSPPNQERESYEQYF.

About this clone: Germline and junction disagree at one end, which may indicate a read error. The CDR3 spells CASSLSLAREETQYF. The CDR3 DNA reads as TGTGCTAGCAGCTTAAGTCTAGCAAGGGAGGAGACCCAGTACTTC. The chain couples TRBV7-7 to TRBJ2-5, with D possibly TRBD2 on 5 matching bases. This CDR3 is 15 amino acids long. Per germline, CDR1 SSHAT and CDR2 FNYEAQ (reference sequence).

Concerning this clone: Different DNA sequences within this sample yield the same CDR3. V gene TRBV6-5 combines with J gene TRBJ2-1; 8 nucleotides line up with TRBD2. This CDR3 is 15 amino acids long. Germline V lookup: CDR1 MNHEY, CDR2 SVGAGI. V shed 6 bases and J 2 bases; nucleotides not matched to a gene: 6. CDR3 loop: CASSRAGGPYNEQFF. CDR3 sequence (DNA): TGTGCCAGCAGCCGGGCGGGGGGTCCCTACAATGAGCAGTTCTTC.

The chain employs TRBV7-6 and TRBJ2-2; 8 bases fit TRBD1. The CDR3 loop spans 16 amino acids. Germline CDR1 SGHVS, CDR2 FNYEAQ. V gave up 5 bases and J gave up 7 bases; unmatched junction bases: 12. The CDR3 sequence is CASSTRTGPRGGELFF. CDR3 nucleotide sequence: TGTGCCAGCAGCACTAGGACAGGGCCTCGAGGCGGGGAGCTGTTTTTT. Looking up the rest from reference TRBV7-6 and TRBJ2-2 gives the full variable domain: GAGVSQSPRYKVTKRGQDVALRCDPISGHVSLYWYRQALGQGPEFLTYFNYEAQQDKSGLPNDRFSAERPEGSISTLTIQRTEQRDSAMYRCASSTRTGPRGGELFFGEGSRLTVL.

In the case of this clone: Other DNA sequences of this sample code for an identical CDR3. The chain uses TRBV6-5 and TRBJ1-1; no clear D. Trimming took off 6 bases at V and 5 bases at J, with 7 bases between the two ends. This CDR3 has 11 residues. The germline V gene encodes CDR1 MNHEY and CDR2 SVGAGI. CDR3 bases: TGTGCCAGCAGGCGGGAAACTGAAGCTTTCTTT. This gives the protein CASRRETEAFF.

Note on this clone: Other DNA sequences in the same sample also yield this CDR3. The chain recombines TRBV7-2 with TRBJ2-7, with D possibly being TRBD2 (6 bases). The CDR3 extends over 13 amino acids. V was trimmed by 4 bases and J by 1 base, leaving 8 bases between them. In germline, CDR1 is SGHTA, CDR2 FQGNSA. CDR3 region: CASSSGLSYEQYF. In DNA form, the CDR3 reads TGTGCCAGCAGCTCGGGACTGTCCTACGAGCAGTACTTC.

Only one count was recorded for this clone. This CDR3 reads CASSIMSGSGANVLTF. Here the CDR3 DNA reads TGTGCCAGTAGTATCATGAGCGGTTCTGGGGCCAACGTCCTGACTTTC. The rearrangement links TRBV19 to TRBJ2-6; weak D call: TRBD2 (5 bases). The CDR3 loop spans 16 amino acids. The V end lost 3 bases, the J end lost 1 base, and 10 bases lay between the germline ends. Per the germline V gene, CDR1 is LNHDA and CDR2 is SQIVND (reference sequence).

This chain joins TRBV5-6 and TRBJ2-5, with 8 bases matching TRBD1. The tail of the sequence fits TRBJ2-7 better, so the J call may be wrong. Germline V CDR1 and CDR2: SGHDT, YYEEEE. CDR3 size: 14 residues. The CDR3 reads CASSKMGQDYEQYF. The DNA of the CDR3 is TGTGCCAGCAGCAAAATGGGACAGGACTACGAGCAGTACTTC.

The V call is TRBV7-9, the J call TRBJ1-1, with a tentative D call TRBD1 (6 bases). CDR3 length: 15 residues. The V end was cut by 5 bases, the J end by 4 bases, with 17 bases between. Germline CDR1 SEHNR, CDR2 FQNEAQ (reference sequence). The CDR3, as DNA: TGTGCCAGCAGCCGACCAGTGCAGGGGAGCACTGAAGCTTTCTTT. Its translation: CASSRPVQGSTEAFF.

This clone was counted a single time. The rearrangement joins TRBV18 to TRBJ2-7; 7 nucleotides agree with TRBD2. The length of the CDR3 is 15 residues. CDR1 is KGHSH, CDR2 LQKENI, per germline. V trimming: 3 bases; J trimming: 5 bases; junction bases outside the gene matches: 10. The CDR3, as DNA: TGTGCCAGCTCACCGCCTTCGGGAGGAGCGGACGAGCAGTACTTC. Translation gives CASSPPSGGADEQYF.

The chain combines TRBV7-9 with TRBJ1-1; 8 nucleotides align to TRBD1. V trimming: 3 bases; J trimming: 2 bases; junction bases outside the gene matches: 8. CDR1 and CDR2 from the germline V gene are SEHNR and FQNEAQ (reference sequence). This CDR3 is 16 amino acids long. The CDR3 bases are TGTGCCAGCAGCTTCCCCCAGGGGGCACACAACACTGAAGCTTTCTTT. This encodes CASSFPQGAHNTEAFF. The variable domain in full, with the rest retrieved from reference TRBV7-9 and TRBJ1-1, is DTGVSQNPRHKITKRGQNVTFRCDPISEHNRLYWYRQTLGQGPEFLTYFQNEAQLEKSRLLSDRFSAERPKGSFSTLEIQRTEQGDSAMYLCASSFPQGAHNTEAFFGQGTRLTVV.

This rearrangement joins TRBV18 to TRBJ2-7; unclear D gene. The germline V gene encodes CDR1 KGHSH and CDR2 LQKENI. Trimming took 6 bases from V and 5 from J, leaving 20 bases between them. The CDR3 length is 15 residues. The CDR3 region has the DNA TGTGCCAGCTCGTCCACGCCGTTGACTGGGCACGAGCAGTACTTC. Its protein product is CASSSTPLTGHEQYF. The entire variable domain, with the rest obtained from reference TRBV18 and TRBJ2-7, is as follows: NAGVMQNPRHLVRRRGQEARLRCSPMKGHSHVYWYRQLPEEGLKFMVYLQKENIIDESGMPKERFSAEFPKEGPSILRIQQVVRGDSAAYFCASSSTPLTGHEQYFGPGTRLTVT.